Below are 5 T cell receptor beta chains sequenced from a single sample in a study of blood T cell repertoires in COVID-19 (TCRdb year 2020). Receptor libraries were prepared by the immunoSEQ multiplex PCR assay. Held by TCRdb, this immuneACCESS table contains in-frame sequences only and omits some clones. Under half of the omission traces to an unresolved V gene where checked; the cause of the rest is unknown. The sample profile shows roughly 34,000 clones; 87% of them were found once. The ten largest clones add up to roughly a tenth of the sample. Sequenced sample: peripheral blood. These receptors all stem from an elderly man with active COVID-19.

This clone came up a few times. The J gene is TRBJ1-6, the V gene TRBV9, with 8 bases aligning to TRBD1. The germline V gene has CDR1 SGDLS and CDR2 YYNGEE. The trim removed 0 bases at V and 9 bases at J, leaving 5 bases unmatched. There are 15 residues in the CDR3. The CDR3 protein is CASSVEQGVGSPLHF. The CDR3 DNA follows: TGTGCCAGCAGCGTAGAACAGGGGGTGGGTTCACCCCTCCACTTT.

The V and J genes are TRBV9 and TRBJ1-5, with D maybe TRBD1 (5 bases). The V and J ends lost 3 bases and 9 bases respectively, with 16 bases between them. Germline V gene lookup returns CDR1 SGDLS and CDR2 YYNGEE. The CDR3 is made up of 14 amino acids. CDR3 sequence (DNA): TGTGCCAGCAGCGGCGGGACTGCGACAAGGCCCCAGCATTTT. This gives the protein CASSGGTATRPQHF.

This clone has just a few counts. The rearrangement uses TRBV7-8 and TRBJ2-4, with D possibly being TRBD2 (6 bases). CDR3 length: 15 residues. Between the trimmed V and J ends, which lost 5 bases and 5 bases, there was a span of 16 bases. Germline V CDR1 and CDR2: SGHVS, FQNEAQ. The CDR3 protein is CASSTTYTGENIQYF. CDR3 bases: TGTGCCAGCAGCACAACCTACACGGGGGAAAACATTCAGTACTTC. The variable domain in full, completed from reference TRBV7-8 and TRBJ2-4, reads GAGVSQSPRYKVAKRGQDVALRCDPISGHVSLFWYQQALGQGPEFLTYFQNEAQLDKSGLPSDRFFAERPEGSVSTLKIQRTQQEDSAVYLCASSTTYTGENIQYFGAGTRLSVL.

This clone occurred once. CDR3 sequence: CASSIQLLRETQYF. The CDR3 DNA follows: TGCGCCAGCAGCATCCAGCTTTTGAGGGAGACCCAGTACTTC. The rearrangement joins TRBV5-1 to TRBJ2-5; D not certain. Germline lookup yields CDR1 SGHRS and CDR2 YFSETQ. V gave up 4 bases and J gave up 5 bases, with 15 bases separating them. The CDR3 totals 14 residues.

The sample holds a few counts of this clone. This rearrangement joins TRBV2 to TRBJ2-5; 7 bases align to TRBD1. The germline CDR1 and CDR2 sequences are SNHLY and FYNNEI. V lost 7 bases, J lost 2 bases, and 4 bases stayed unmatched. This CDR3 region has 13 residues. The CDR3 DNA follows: TGTGCCAGCAACCCGGGACAGCAAGAGACCCAGTACTTC. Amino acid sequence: CASNPGQQETQYF.